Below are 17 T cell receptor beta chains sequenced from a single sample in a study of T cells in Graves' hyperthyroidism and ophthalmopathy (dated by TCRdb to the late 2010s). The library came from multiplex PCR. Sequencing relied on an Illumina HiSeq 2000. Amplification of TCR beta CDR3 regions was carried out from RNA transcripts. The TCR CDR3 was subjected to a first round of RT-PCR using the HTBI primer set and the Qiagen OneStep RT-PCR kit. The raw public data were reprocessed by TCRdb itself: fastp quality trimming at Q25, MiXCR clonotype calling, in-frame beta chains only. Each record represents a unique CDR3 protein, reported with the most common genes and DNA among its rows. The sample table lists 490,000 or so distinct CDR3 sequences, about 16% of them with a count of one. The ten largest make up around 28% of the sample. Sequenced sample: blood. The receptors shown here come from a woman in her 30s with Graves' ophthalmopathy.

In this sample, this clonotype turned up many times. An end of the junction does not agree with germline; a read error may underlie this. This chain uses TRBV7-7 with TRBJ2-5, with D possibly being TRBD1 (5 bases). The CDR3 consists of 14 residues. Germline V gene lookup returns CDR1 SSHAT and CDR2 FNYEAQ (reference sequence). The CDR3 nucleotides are TGTGCTAGCAGCTTAGTTGGGAAGGGGGAGACCCAGTACTTC. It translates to CASSLVGKGETQYF. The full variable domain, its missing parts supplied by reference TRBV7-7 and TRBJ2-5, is GAGVSQSPRYKVTKRGQDVTLRCDPISSHATLYWYQQALGQGPEFLTYFNYEAQPDKSGLPSDRFSAERPEGSISTLTIQRTEQRDSAMYRCASSLVGKGETQYFGPGTRLLVL.

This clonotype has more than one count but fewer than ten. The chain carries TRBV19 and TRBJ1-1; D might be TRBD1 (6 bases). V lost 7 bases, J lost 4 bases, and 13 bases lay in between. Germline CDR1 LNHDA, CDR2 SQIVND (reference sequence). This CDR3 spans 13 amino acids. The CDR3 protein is CASKVRGSTEAFF. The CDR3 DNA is TGTGCCAGTAAGGTCAGGGGAAGCACTGAAGCTTTCTTT. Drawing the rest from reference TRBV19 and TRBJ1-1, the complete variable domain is DGGITQSPKYLFRKEGQNVTLSCEQNLNHDAMYWYRQDPGQGLRLIYYSQIVNDFQKGDIAEGYSVSREKKESFPLTVTSAQKNPTAFYLCASKVRGSTEAFFGQGTRLTVV.

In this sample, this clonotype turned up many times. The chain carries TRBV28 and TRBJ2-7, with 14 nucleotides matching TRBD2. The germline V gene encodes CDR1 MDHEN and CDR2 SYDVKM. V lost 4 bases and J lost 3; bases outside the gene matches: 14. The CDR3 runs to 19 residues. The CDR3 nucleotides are TGTGCCAGCAGTTCGGGGACTAGCGGGAGACCGAGGTCTATCTACGAGCAGTACTTC. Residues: CASSSGTSGRPRSIYEQYF.

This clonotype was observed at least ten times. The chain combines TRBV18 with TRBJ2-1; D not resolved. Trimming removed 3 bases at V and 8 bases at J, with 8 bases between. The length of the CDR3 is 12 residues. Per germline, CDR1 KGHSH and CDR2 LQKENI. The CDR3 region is CASSPLRDEQFF. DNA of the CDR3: TGTGCCAGCTCACCCTTGCGAGATGAGCAGTTCTTC.

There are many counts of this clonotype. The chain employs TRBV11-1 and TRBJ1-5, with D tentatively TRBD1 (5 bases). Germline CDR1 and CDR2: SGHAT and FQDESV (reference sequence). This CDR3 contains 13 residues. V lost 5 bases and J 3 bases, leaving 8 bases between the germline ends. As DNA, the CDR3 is TGTGCCAGCAGCAGACAGTCCAATCAGCCCCAGCATTTT. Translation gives CASSRQSNQPQHF. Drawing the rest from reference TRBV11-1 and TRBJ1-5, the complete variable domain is EAEVAQSPRYKITEKSQAVAFWCDPISGHATLYWYRQILGQGPELLVQFQDESVVDDSQLPKDRFSAERLKGVDSTLKIQPAELGDSAMYLCASSRQSNQPQHFGDGTRLSIL.

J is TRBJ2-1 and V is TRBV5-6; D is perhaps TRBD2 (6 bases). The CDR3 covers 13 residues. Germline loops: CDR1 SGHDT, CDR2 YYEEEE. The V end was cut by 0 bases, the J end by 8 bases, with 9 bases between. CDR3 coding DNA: TGTGCCAGCAGCTTGGTTGCGGGATATGAGCAGTTCTTC. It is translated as CASSLVAGYEQFF. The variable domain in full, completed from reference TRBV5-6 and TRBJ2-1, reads DAGVTQSPTHLIKTRGQQVTLRCSPKSGHDTVSWYQQALGQGPQFIFQYYEEEERQRGNFPDRFSGHQFPNYSSELNVNALLLGDSALYLCASSLVAGYEQFFGPGTRLTVL.

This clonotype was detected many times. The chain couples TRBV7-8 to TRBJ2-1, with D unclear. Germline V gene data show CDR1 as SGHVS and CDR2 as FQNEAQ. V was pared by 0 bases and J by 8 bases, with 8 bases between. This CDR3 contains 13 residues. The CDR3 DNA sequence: TGTGCCAGCAGCTTAGCGTTAGCACATGAGCAGTTCTTC. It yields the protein CASSLALAHEQFF.

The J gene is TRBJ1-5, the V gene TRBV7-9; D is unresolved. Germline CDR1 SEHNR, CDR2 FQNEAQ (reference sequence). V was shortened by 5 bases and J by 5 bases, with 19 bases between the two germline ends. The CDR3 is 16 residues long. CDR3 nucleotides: TGTGCCAGCAGCCCCACCGGCGGATTCCAACATCAGCCCCAGCATTTT. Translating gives CASSPTGGFQHQPQHF.

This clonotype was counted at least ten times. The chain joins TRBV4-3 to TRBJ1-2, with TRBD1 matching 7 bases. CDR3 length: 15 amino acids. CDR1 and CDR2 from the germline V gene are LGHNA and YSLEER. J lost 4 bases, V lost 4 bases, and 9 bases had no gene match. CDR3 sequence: CASSPGHTGVYGYTF. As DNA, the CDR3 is TGCGCCAGCAGCCCTGGACACACAGGGGTCTATGGCTACACCTTC.

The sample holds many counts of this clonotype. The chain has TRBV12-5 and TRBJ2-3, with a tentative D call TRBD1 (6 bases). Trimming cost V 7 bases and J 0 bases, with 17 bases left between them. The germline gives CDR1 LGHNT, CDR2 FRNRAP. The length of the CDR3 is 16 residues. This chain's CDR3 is CASALGGGSSTDTQYF. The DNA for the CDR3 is TGTGCTAGTGCCCTTGGGGGCGGGTCTAGCACAGATACGCAGTATTTT.

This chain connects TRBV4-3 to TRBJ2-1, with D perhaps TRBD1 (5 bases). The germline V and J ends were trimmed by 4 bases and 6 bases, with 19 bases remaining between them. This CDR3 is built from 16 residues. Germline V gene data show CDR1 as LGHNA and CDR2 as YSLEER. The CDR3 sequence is CASSRQAAGFGNEQFF. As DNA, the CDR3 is TGCGCCAGCAGCCGCCAGGCGGCAGGGTTTGGCAATGAGCAGTTCTTC.

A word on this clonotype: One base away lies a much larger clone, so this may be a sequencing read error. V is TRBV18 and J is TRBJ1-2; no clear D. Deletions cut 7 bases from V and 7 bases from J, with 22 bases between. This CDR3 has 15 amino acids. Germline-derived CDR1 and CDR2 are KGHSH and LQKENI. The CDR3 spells CASFSRRTEGSGYTF. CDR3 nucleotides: TGTGCCAGCTTTTCCCGGAGGACCGAGGGTTCTGGCTACACCTTC.

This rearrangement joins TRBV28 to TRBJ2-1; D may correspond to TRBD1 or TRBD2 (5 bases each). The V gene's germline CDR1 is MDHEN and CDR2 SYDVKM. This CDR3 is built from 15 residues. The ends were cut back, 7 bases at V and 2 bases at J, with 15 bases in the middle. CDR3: CASTLWGIPYNEQFF. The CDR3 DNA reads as TGTGCCAGCACCCTATGGGGGATTCCCTACAATGAGCAGTTCTTC.

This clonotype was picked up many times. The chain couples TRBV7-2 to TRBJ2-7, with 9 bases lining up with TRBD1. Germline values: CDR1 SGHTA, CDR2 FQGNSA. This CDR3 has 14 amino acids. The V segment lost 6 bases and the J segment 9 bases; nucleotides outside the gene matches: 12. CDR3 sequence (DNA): TGTGCCAGCAGTCAGGGACAGGGCCTTCCCGGGCAGTACTTC. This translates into CASSQGQGLPGQYF.

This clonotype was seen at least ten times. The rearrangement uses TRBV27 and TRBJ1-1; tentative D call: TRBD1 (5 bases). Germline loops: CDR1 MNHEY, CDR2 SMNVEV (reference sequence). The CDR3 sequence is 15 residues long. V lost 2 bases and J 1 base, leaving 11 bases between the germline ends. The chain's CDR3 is CASSLPPRENTEAFF. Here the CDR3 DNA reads TGTGCCAGCAGTTTACCCCCCAGGGAGAACACTGAAGCTTTCTTT.

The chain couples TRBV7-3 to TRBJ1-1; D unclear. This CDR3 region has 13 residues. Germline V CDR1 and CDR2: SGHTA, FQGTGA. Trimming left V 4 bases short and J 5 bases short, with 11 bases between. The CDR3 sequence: CASSSGFNTEAFF. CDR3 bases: TGTGCCAGCAGCTCTGGCTTCAATACTGAAGCTTTCTTT. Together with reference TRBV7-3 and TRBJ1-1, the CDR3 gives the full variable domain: GAGVSQTPSNKVTEKGKYVELRCDPISGHTALYWYRQSLGQGPEFLIYFQGTGAADDSGLPNDRFFAVRPEGSVSTLKIQRTERGDSAVYLCASSSGFNTEAFFGQGTRLTVV.

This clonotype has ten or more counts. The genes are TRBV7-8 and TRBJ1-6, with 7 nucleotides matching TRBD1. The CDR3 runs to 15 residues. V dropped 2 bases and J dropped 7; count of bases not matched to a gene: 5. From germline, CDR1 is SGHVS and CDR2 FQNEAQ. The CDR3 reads CASSLTDRSNSPLHF. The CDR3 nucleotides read TGTGCCAGCAGCTTAACGGACAGGAGCAATTCACCCCTCCACTTT.